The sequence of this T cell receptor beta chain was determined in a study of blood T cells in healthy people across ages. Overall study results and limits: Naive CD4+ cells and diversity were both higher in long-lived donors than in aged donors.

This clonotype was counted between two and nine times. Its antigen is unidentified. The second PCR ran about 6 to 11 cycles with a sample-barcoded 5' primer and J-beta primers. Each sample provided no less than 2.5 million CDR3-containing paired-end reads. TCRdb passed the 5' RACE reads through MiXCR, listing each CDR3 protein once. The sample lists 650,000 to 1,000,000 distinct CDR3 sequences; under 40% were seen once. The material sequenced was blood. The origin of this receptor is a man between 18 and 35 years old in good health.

The CDR3 coding sequence is TGCAGTGCGGATAGGGACAGGCATGTCGTCGATACGCAGTATTTT. Its protein product is CSADRDRHVVDTQYF. The chain is built from TRBV20-1 and TRBJ2-3; TRBD1 matches 8 bases. V gave up 6 bases and J gave up 6 bases; unmatched junction bases: 14. Germline CDR1 DFQATT, CDR2 SNEGSKA (reference sequence). This CDR3 is built from 15 residues.